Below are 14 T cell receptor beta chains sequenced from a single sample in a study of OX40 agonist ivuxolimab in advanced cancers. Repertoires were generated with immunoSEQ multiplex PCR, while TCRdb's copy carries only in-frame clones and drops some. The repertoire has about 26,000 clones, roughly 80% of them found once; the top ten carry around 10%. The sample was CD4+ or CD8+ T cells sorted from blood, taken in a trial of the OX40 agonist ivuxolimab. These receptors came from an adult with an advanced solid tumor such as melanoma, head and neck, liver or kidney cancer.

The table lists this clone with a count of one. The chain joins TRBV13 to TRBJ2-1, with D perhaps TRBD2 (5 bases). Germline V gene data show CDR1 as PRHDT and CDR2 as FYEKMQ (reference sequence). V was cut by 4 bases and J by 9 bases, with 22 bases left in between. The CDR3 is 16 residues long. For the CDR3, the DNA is TGTGCCAGCAGCTCTCACGGAATTACTAGTTGGACTGAGCAGTTCTTC. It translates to CASSSHGITSWTEQFF.

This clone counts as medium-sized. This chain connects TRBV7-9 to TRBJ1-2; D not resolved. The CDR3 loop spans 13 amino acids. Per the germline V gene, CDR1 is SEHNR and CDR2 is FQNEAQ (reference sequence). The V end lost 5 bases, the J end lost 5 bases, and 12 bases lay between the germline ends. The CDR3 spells CASSIVLGYGYTF. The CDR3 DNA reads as TGTGCCAGCAGCATCGTACTCGGGTATGGCTACACCTTC.

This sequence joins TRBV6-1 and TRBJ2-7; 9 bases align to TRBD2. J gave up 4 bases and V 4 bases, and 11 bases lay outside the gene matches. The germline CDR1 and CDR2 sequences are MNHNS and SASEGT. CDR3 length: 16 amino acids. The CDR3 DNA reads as TGTGCCAGCAGTGCCATTCCCGCGGGGGGGAATTACGAGCAGTACTTC. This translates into CASSAIPAGGNYEQYF.

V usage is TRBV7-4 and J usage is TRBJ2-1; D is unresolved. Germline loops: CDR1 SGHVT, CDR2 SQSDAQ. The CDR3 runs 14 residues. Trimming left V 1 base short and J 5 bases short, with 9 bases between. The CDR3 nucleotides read TGTGCCAGCAGCTTAGTAGTGACAAACAATGAGCAGTTCTTC. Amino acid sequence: CASSLVVTNNEQFF. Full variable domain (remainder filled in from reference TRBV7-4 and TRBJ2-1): GAGVSQSPRYKVAKRGRDVALRCDSISGHVTLYWYRQTLGQGSEVLTYSQSDAQRDKSGRPSGRFSAERPERSVSTLKIQRTEQGDSAVYLCASSLVVTNNEQFFGPGTRLTVL.

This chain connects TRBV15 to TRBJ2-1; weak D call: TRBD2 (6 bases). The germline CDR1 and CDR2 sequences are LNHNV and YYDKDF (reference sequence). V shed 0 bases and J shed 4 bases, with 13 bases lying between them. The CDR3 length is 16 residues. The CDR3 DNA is TGTGCCACCAGCAGAGATTCCGGACTATATTACAATGAGCAGTTCTTC. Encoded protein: CATSRDSGLYYNEQFF.

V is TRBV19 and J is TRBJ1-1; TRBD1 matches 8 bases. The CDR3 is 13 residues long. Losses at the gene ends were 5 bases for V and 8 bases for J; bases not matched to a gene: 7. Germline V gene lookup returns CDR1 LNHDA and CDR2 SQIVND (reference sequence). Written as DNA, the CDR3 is TGTGCCAGTAGTTTCTCAGGGGGCGAGGAAGCTTTCTTT. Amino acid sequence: CASSFSGGEEAFF.

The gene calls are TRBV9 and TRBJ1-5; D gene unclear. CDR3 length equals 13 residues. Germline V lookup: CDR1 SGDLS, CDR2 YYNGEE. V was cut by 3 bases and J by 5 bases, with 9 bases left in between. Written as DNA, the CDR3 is TGTGCCAGCAGCGAACGAGGAGATCAGCCCCAGCATTTT. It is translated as CASSERGDQPQHF.

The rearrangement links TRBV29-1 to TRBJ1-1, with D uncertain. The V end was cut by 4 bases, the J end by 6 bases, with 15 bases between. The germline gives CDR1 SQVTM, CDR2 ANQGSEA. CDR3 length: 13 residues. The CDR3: CSVVSAQAAEAFF. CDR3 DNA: TGCAGCGTTGTGTCAGCCCAAGCGGCTGAAGCTTTCTTT.

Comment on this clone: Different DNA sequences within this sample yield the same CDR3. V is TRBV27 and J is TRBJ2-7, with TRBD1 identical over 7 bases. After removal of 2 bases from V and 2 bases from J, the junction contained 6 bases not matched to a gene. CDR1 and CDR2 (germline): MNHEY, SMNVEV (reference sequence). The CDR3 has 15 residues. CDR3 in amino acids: CASSLSKGAPYEQYF. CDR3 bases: TGTGCCAGCAGTTTAAGTAAGGGGGCGCCCTACGAGCAGTACTTC.

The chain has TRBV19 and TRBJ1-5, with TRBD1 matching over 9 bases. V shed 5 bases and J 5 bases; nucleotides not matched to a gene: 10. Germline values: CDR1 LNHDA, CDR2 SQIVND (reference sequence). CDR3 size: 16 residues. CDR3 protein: CASSEDRGSTYQPQHF. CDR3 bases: TGTGCCAGTAGTGAAGACAGGGGGAGCACTTATCAGCCCCAGCATTTT.

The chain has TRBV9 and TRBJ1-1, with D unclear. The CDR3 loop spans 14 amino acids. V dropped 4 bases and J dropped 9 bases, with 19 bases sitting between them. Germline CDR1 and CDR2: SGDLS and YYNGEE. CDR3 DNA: TGTGCCAGCAGCCCCCGAGGGTGGCAGGATAAAGCTTTCTTT. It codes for CASSPRGWQDKAFF. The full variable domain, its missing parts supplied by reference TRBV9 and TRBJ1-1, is DSGVTQTPKHLITATGQRVTLRCSPRSGDLSVYWYQQSLDQGLQFLIQYYNGEERAKGNILERFSAQQFPDLHSELNLSSLELGDSALYFCASSPRGWQDKAFFGQGTRLTVV.

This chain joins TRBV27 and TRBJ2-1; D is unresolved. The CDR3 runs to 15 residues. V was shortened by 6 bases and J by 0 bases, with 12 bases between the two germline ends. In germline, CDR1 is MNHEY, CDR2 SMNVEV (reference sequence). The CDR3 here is CASRDHASSYNEQFF. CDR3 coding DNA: TGTGCCAGCAGAGATCACGCTAGCTCCTACAATGAGCAGTTCTTC.

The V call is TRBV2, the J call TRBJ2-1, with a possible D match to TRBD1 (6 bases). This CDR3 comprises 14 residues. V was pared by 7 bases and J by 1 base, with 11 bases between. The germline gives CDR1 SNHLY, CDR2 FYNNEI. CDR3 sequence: CASTHRDSYNEQFF. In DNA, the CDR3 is TGTGCCAGCACTCACAGGGATTCCTACAATGAGCAGTTCTTC.

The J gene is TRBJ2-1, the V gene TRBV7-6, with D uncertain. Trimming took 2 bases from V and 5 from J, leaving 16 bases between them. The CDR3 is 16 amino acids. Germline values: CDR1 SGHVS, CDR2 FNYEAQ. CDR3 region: CASSLSVRPPNNEQFF. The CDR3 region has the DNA TGTGCCAGCAGCTTAAGTGTCCGACCACCTAACAATGAGCAGTTCTTC.